The 26 T cell receptor beta chains below were found in one sample sequenced in a study of blood T cell repertoires in COVID-19. Generated by immunoSEQ multiplex PCR, the TCRdb table keeps only in-frame clones and is missing some. The sample consists of 150,000 or so clones, 88% of them appearing once. Sequenced: peripheral blood. These receptors all stem from a man aged 45-65 years with acute or convalescent COVID-19.

The V and J genes are TRBV15 and TRBJ1-4, with 8 bases lining up with TRBD1. CDR1 is LNHNV and CDR2 is YYDKDF in the germline V gene (reference sequence). J gave up 3 bases and V 0 bases, and 6 bases lay outside the gene matches. The CDR3 covers 17 residues. CDR3 coding DNA: TGTGCCACCAGCAGAGATGGGAAGACAGGGGCTAATGAAAAACTGTTTTTT. It is translated as CATSRDGKTGANEKLFF.

V and J are TRBV14 and TRBJ2-3; TRBD1 is a possible D gene (6 bases). This CDR3 contains 17 residues. V shed 2 bases and J shed 0 bases, with 15 bases lying between them. Germline CDR1 is SGHDN and CDR2 is FVKESK. CDR3 nucleotides: TGTGCCAGCAGCCAACCCACCCCGGGACATAGCACAGATACGCAGTATTTT. This translates into CASSQPTPGHSTDTQYF. Together with reference TRBV14 and TRBJ2-3, the CDR3 gives the full variable domain: EAGVTQFPSHSVIEKGQTVTLRCDPISGHDNLYWYRRVMGKEIKFLLHFVKESKQDESGMPNNRFLAERTGGTYSTLKVQPAELEDSGVYFCASSQPTPGHSTDTQYFGPGTRLTVL.

This clone came up once. The genes are TRBV12-5 and TRBJ1-1; no firm D call. CDR3 length: 12 residues. Deletions cut 11 bases from V and 1 base from J, with 11 bases between. Per germline, CDR1 LGHNT and CDR2 FRNRAP. This CDR3 reads CAGARQNTEAFF. CDR3 DNA: TGTGCTGGTGCTCGACAGAACACTGAAGCTTTCTTT.

The chain uses TRBV5-4 and TRBJ2-1, with D perhaps TRBD2 (6 bases). Trimming stripped 4 bases from V and 9 bases from J, with 20 bases between. Germline values: CDR1 SGHNT, CDR2 YYREEE (reference sequence). The CDR3 totals 15 residues. CDR3 protein: CASSPTQSRDGEQFF. DNA of the CDR3: TGTGCCAGCAGCCCGACACAGTCGCGGGATGGTGAGCAGTTCTTC.

This clone was recorded only once. This chain joins TRBV28 and TRBJ1-1, with D possibly TRBD1 on 6 matching bases. The CDR3 loop spans 14 amino acids. V was pared by 2 bases and J by 1 base, with 8 bases between. Germline V gene sequence: CDR1 MDHEN, CDR2 SYDVKM. The CDR3 protein is CASSLIGGNTEAFF. The CDR3 DNA follows: TGTGCCAGCAGTTTAATAGGGGGGAACACTGAAGCTTTCTTT.

The chain couples TRBV18 to TRBJ2-2, with 14 bases aligning to TRBD2. J lost 3 bases, V lost 5 bases, and 14 bases had no gene match. In germline, CDR1 is KGHSH, CDR2 LQKENI. The CDR3 has 20 residues. DNA for the CDR3: TGTGCCAGCTCAAGCGACTTGACTAGCGGGAGGGCCCGTGACACCGGGGAGCTGTTTTTT. Translated: CASSSDLTSGRARDTGELFF.

V gene TRBV6-6 combines with J gene TRBJ1-6; no definite D call. CDR3 length equals 12 residues. CDR1 is MNHNY, CDR2 SVGAGI, per germline (reference sequence). The ends were cut back, 2 bases at V and 9 bases at J, with 5 bases in the middle. DNA for the CDR3: TGTGCCAGCAGTTACGGTAGTTCACCCCTCCACTTT. It is translated as CASSYGSSPLHF.

Only a few counts were recorded for this clone. This CDR3 reads CASSPRERGLPYEQYF. As DNA, the CDR3 is TGTGCCAGCAGCCCCCGGGAGCGGGGGCTACCCTACGAGCAGTACTTC. The chain links TRBV3-1 (or the pseudogene TRBV3-2) to TRBJ2-7, with 8 nucleotides matching TRBD2. After removal of 4 bases from V and 2 bases from J, the junction contained 10 bases not matched to a gene. The CDR3 has 16 residues. Germline CDR1 and CDR2: LGHDT and YNNKEL (reference sequence).

V gene TRBV2 combines with J gene TRBJ1-2; D not certain. The CDR3 spans 14 residues. The V end lost 5 bases, the J end lost 4 bases, and 14 bases lay between the germline ends. Germline CDR1 reads SNHLY; CDR2 reads FYNNEI. CDR3: CASSIQGGSYGYTF. The DNA for the CDR3 is TGTGCCAGCAGTATCCAAGGCGGGAGCTATGGCTACACCTTC. Full variable domain (remainder filled in from reference TRBV2 and TRBJ1-2): EPEVTQTPSHQVTQMGQEVILRCVPISNHLYFYWYRQILGQKVEFLVSFYNNEISEKSEIFDDQFSVERPDGSNFTLKIRSTKLEDSAMYFCASSIQGGSYGYTFGSGTRLTVV.

The V call is TRBV9, the J call TRBJ1-1; D perhaps matches TRBD1 (6 bases). Germline V CDR1 and CDR2: SGDLS, YYNGEE. Deletions cut 4 bases from V and 7 bases from J, with 20 bases between. The CDR3 length is 15 residues. The CDR3 bases are TGTGCCAGCAGCCTAGGAGGGGGGGCGCGGAATGAAGCTTTCTTT. Translation: CASSLGGGARNEAFF. Filled out from reference TRBV9 and TRBJ1-1, the complete variable domain reads DSGVTQTPKHLITATGQRVTLRCSPRSGDLSVYWYQQSLDQGLQFLIQYYNGEERAKGNILERFSAQQFPDLHSELNLSSLELGDSALYFCASSLGGGARNEAFFGQGTRLTVV.

The chain links TRBV11-2 to TRBJ1-2, with D possibly TRBD1 on 6 matching bases. Germline V gene lookup returns CDR1 SGHAT and CDR2 FQNNGV. The V end lost 3 bases, the J end lost 7 bases, and 12 bases lay between the germline ends. There are 13 residues in the CDR3. The DNA of the CDR3 is TGTGCCAGCAGCTTTACAGGGACGGGTGGCTACACCTTC. The encoded protein is CASSFTGTGGYTF.

The V gene is TRBV7-2, the J gene TRBJ2-3; TRBD2 agrees at 8 bases. The CDR3 is made up of 16 amino acids. The trim removed 6 bases at V and 4 bases at J, leaving 12 bases unmatched. Germline lookup yields CDR1 SGHTA and CDR2 FQGNSA. DNA of the CDR3: TGTGCCAGCAGGGCAACCGGGACTAGGGGAGCAGATACGCAGTATTTT. This sequence encodes CASRATGTRGADTQYF.

The chain has TRBV9 and TRBJ1-1, with 8 bases that match TRBD1. CDR1 SGDLS and CDR2 YYNGEE come from the germline V gene. V dropped 4 bases and J dropped 8; count of bases not matched to a gene: 13. CDR3 size: 15 residues. The CDR3 region has the DNA TGTGCCAGCAGCCTCCGGACAGGGCCCCAGGGGGAAGCTTTCTTT. Protein product: CASSLRTGPQGEAFF.

V is TRBV28 and J is TRBJ1-2; the D gene is possibly TRBD1 (6 bases). The CDR3 totals 14 residues. V was shortened by 2 bases and J by 6 bases, with 13 bases between the two germline ends. CDR1 and CDR2 from the germline V gene are MDHEN and SYDVKM. CDR3 bases: TGTGCCAGCAGTTTACCCAACAGGGAAAATGGCTACACCTTC. Its translation: CASSLPNRENGYTF.

V usage is TRBV3-1 (or the pseudogene TRBV3-2) and J usage is TRBJ2-3; 12 bases are a match to TRBD2. V trimming: 4 bases; J trimming: 6 bases; junction bases outside the gene matches: 11. This CDR3 is 17 amino acids long. The V gene's germline CDR1 is LGHDT and CDR2 YNNKEL (reference sequence). CDR3 nucleotide sequence: TGTGCCAGCAGCCGGGGGCTAGCGGGGGGGTCCGGTGATACGCAGTATTTT. Translation gives CASSRGLAGGSGDTQYF.

The chain combines TRBV5-5 with TRBJ2-2; a possible D gene is TRBD1 (6 bases). Between the trimmed V and J ends, which lost 0 bases and 1 base, there was a span of 10 bases. This CDR3 is built from 16 residues. CDR1 is SGHKS and CDR2 is YYEKEE in the germline V gene (reference sequence). The CDR3, as DNA: TGTGCCAGCAGCTTGGCTTTCAGGGGGAACACCGGGGAGCTGTTTTTT. Its translation is CASSLAFRGNTGELFF.

J is TRBJ2-1 and V is TRBV7-2, with 8 nucleotides matching TRBD1. The CDR3 is 15 amino acids. Germline CDR1 and CDR2: SGHTA and FQGNSA. V shed 1 base and J 6 bases; nucleotides not matched to a gene: 5. The CDR3 DNA reads as TGTGCCAGCAGCTTAGGGACAGGGCGAAGCAATGAGCAGTTCTTC. It codes for CASSLGTGRSNEQFF.

The CDR3 DNA sequence: TGTGCCAGCAGCTTAACCGGGAGTAATTCACCCCTCCACTTT. Translation: CASSLTGSNSPLHF. J is TRBJ1-6 and V is TRBV7-9; D not resolved. The CDR3 contains 14 residues. CDR1 SEHNR and CDR2 FQNEAQ come from the germline V gene (reference sequence). V lost 2 bases, J lost 6 bases, and 8 bases lay in between.

The V gene is TRBV10-3, the J gene TRBJ2-3; TRBD1 aligns across 8 bases. The V segment lost 1 base and the J segment 2 bases; nucleotides outside the gene matches: 5. Germline V gene sequence: CDR1 ENHRY, CDR2 SYGVKD. The CDR3 is 16 residues long. This chain's CDR3 is CAISEFRTGFTDTQYF. The CDR3 nucleotides read TGTGCCATCAGTGAGTTCCGGACAGGGTTCACAGATACGCAGTATTTT.

This chain's CDR3 is CAIRGQVNEKLFF. In DNA form, the CDR3 reads TGTGCCATCAGGGGACAAGTTAATGAAAAACTGTTTTTT. The chain links TRBV10-3 to TRBJ1-4, with D possibly TRBD1 on 6 matching bases. Trimming shortened V by 6 bases and J by 4 bases, and 9 bases separated the two germline ends. The CDR3 is 13 amino acids. The V gene's germline CDR1 is ENHRY and CDR2 SYGVKD.

The chain links TRBV2 to TRBJ2-1; TRBD2 aligns across 8 bases. The CDR3 totals 14 residues. With V trimmed by 1 base and J by 7 bases, 3 bases remained unmatched. Germline V gives CDR1 SNHLY, CDR2 FYNNEI. The CDR3 bases are TGTGCCAGCAGTGAAGGCGGGACTAGAAATGAGCAGTTCTTC. Its protein is CASSEGGTRNEQFF.

The rearrangement uses TRBV2 and TRBJ1-5; D is unclear. The germline V gene has CDR1 SNHLY and CDR2 FYNNEI. V lost 3 bases, J lost 6 bases, and 9 bases lay in between. The CDR3 extends over 13 amino acids. CDR3 bases: TGTGCCAGCAGTGAGTCGGGGTCTCAGCCCCAGCATTTT. Encoded protein: CASSESGSQPQHF. The complete variable domain, with remaining parts taken from reference TRBV2 and TRBJ1-5, reads EPEVTQTPSHQVTQMGQEVILRCVPISNHLYFYWYRQILGQKVEFLVSFYNNEISEKSEIFDDQFSVERPDGSNFTLKIRSTKLEDSAMYFCASSESGSQPQHFGDGTRLSIL.

The chain combines TRBV19 with TRBJ1-4; 10 nucleotides match TRBD1. Germline V lookup: CDR1 LNHDA, CDR2 SQIVND (reference sequence). The V gene end was trimmed by 5 bases and the J gene end by 0 bases; junction bases not matched to a gene: 9. The CDR3 totals 18 residues. This chain's CDR3 is CASSSGTGDFSTNEKLFF. Written as DNA, the CDR3 is TGTGCCAGTAGTTCCGGGACAGGGGATTTCTCAACTAATGAAAAACTGTTTTTT.

This chain links TRBV3-1 (or the pseudogene TRBV3-2) with TRBJ2-1; 11 positions agree with TRBD2. Germline CDR1 is LGHDT and CDR2 is YNNKEL (reference sequence). This CDR3 spans 14 amino acids. The V and J ends lost 5 bases and 7 bases, in that order; junction bases with no gene match: 4. Written as DNA, the CDR3 is TGTGCCAGCAGCAGACTAGCGGGATTGAATGAGCAGTTCTTC. Residues: CASSRLAGLNEQFF.

V gene TRBV28 combines with J gene TRBJ2-5, with D uncertain. The length of the CDR3 is 12 residues. V was shortened by 7 bases and J by 1 base, with 7 bases between the two germline ends. CDR1 and CDR2 (germline): MDHEN, SYDVKM. The CDR3 sequence is CASTSVQETQYF. CDR3 DNA sequence: TGTGCCAGCACCTCCGTCCAAGAGACCCAGTACTTC.

This clone has only one observation. The chain joins TRBV30 to TRBJ1-2; TRBD1 matches at 7 bases. J was trimmed by 4 bases and V by 5 bases; bases with no gene match: 4. The CDR3 sequence is 12 residues long. The germline V gene encodes CDR1 GTSNPN and CDR2 SVGIG (reference sequence). CDR3 in DNA: TGTGCCTGGCAGGGGGGACGCTATGGCTACACCTTC. Translated: CAWQGGRYGYTF. The full variable domain, rest sourced from reference TRBV30 and TRBJ1-2, is SQTIHQWPATLVQPVGSPLSLECTVEGTSNPNLYWYRQAAGRGLQLLFYSVGIGQISSEVPQNLSASRPQDRQFILSSKKLLLSDSGFYLCAWQGGRYGYTFGSGTRLTVV.